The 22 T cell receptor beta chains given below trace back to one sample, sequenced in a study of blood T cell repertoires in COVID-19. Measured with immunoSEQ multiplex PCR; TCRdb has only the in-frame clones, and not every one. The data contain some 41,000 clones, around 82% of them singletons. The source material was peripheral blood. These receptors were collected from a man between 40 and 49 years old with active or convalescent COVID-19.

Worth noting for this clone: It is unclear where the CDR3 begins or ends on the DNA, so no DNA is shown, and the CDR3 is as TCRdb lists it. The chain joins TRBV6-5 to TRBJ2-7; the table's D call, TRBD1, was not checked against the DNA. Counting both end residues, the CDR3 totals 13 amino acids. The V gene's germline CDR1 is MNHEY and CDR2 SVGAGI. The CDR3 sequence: CASSSSDRVEQYF.

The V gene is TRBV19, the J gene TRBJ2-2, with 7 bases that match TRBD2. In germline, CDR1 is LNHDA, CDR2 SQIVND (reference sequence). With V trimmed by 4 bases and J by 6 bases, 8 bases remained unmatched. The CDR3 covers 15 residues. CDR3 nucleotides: TGTGCCAGTAGTAATGAGGGGAGGGCCTCCGGGGAGCTGTTTTTT. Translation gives CASSNEGRASGELFF.

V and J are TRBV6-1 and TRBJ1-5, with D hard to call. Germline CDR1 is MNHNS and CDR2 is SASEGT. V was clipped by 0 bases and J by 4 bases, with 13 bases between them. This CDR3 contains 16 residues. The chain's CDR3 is CASSEASSNVNQPQHF. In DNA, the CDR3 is TGTGCCAGCAGTGAAGCGTCCAGTAACGTGAATCAGCCCCAGCATTTT.

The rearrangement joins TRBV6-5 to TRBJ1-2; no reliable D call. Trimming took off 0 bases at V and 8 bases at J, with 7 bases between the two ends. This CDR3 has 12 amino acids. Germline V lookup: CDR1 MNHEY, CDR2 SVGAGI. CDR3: CASSYSNSGYTF. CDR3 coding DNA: TGTGCCAGCAGTTACTCGAATAGCGGCTACACCTTC.

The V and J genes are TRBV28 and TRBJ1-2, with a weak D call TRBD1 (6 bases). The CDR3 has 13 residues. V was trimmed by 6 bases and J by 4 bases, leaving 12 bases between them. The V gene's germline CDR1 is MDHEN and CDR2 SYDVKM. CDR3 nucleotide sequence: TGTGCCAGCAGCCTGACAGGCTTCTATGGCTACACCTTC. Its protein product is CASSLTGFYGYTF.

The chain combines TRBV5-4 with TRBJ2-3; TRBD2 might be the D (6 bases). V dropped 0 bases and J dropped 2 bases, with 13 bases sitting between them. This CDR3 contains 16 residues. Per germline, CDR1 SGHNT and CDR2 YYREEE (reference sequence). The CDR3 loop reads CASSLAYGGFTDTQYF. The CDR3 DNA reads TGTGCCAGCAGCTTGGCATACGGAGGGTTCACAGATACGCAGTATTTT.

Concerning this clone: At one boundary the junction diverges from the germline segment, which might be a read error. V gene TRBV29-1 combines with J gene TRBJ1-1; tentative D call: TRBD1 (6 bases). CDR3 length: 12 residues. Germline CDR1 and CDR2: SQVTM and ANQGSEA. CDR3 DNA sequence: TGCAGCATTGACAGGTCGAACACTGAAGCTTTCTTT. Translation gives CSIDRSNTEAFF.

The CDR3 sequence is CASSPFRAPRDEQFF. The CDR3 DNA is TGTGCCAGCAGCCCTTTTCGCGCTCCCAGGGATGAGCAGTTCTTC. The chain carries TRBV7-8 and TRBJ2-1; tentatively, D is TRBD1 (5 bases). CDR1 is SGHVS and CDR2 is FQNEAQ in the germline V gene. The V and J ends lost 5 bases and 8 bases respectively, with 19 bases between them. CDR3 length equals 15 residues.

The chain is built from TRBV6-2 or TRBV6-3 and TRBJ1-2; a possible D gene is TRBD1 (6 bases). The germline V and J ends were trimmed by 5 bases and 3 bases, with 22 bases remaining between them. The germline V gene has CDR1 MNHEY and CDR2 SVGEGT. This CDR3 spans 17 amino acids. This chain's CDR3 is CASSRPVGQFLDYGYTF. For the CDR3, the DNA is TGTGCCAGCAGTAGACCTGTTGGACAGTTCCTCGACTATGGCTACACCTTC.

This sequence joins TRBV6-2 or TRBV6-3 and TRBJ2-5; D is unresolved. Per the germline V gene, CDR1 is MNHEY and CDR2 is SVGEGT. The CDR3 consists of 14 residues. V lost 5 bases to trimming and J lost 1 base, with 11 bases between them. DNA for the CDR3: TGTGCCAGCAGTCGGTCGAACAGCCAAGAGACCCAGTACTTC. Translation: CASSRSNSQETQYF.

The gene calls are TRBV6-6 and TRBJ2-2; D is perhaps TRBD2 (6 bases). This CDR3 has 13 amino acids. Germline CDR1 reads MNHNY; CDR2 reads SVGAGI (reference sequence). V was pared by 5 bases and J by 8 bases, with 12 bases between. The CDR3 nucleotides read TGTGCCAGCAGTAGCCAGGGAGGTGGGGAGCTGTTTTTT. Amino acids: CASSSQGGGELFF.

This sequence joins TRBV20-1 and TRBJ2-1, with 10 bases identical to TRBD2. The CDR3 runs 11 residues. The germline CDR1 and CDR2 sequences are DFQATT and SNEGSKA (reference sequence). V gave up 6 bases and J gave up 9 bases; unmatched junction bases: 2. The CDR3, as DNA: TGCAGTGCCCTAGCGGGAGTTGAGCAGTTCTTC. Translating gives CSALAGVEQFF.

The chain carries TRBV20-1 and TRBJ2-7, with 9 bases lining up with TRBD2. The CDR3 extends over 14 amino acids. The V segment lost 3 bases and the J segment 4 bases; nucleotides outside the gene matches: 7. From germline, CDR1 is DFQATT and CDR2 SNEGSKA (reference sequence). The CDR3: CSASMRGGLYEQYF. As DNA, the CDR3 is TGCAGTGCTAGTATGCGGGGGGGCCTGTACGAGCAGTACTTC.

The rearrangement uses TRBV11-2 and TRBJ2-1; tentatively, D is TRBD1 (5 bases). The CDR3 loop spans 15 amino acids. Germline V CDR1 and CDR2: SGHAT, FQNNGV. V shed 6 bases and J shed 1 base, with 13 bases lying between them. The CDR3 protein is CASRPARVSYNEQFF. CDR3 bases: TGTGCCAGCAGACCGGCCAGGGTGTCCTACAATGAGCAGTTCTTC.

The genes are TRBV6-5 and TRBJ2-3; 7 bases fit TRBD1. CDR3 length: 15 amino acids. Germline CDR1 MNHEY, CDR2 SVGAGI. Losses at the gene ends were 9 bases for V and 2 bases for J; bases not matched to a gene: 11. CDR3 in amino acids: CASRNRGSSTDTQYF. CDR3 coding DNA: TGTGCCAGTCGGAACAGGGGCTCCTCCACAGATACGCAGTATTTT.

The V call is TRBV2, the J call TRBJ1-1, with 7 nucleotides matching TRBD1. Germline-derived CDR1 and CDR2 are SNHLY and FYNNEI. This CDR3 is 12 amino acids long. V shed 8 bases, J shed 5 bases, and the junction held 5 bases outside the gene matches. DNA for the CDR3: TGTGCCAGCTTCAGGGGGACTACTGAAGCTTTCTTT. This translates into CASFRGTTEAFF.

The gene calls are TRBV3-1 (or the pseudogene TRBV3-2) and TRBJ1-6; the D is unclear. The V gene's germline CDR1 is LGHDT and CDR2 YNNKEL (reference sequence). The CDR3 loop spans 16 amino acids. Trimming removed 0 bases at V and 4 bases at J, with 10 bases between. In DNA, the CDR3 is TGTGCCAGCAGCCAAGAAGTTATTCTATATAATTCACCCCTCCACTTT. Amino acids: CASSQEVILYNSPLHF.

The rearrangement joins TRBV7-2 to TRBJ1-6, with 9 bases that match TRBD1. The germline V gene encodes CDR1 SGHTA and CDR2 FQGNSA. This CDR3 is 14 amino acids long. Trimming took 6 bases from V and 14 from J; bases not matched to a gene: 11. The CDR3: CASSDRQGVWTLHF. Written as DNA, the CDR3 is TGTGCCAGCAGTGATAGACAGGGGGTCTGGACCCTCCACTTT.

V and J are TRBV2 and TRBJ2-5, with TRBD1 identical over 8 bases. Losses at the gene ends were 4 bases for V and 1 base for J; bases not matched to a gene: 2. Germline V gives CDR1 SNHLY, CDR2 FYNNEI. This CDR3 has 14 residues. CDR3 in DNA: TGTGCCAGCAGTGGTGACAGGGGCCAAGAGACCCAGTACTTC. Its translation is CASSGDRGQETQYF.

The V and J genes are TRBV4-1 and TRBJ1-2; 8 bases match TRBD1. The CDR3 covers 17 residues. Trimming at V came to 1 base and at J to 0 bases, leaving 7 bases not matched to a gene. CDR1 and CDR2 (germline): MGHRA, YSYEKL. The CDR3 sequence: CASSQGTGQGTNYGYTF. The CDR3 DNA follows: TGCGCCAGCAGCCAAGGGACCGGACAGGGAACTAACTATGGCTACACCTTC.

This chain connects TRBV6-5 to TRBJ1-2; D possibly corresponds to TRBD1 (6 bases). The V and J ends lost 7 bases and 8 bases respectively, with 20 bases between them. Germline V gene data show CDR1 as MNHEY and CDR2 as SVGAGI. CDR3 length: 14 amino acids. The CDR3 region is CASKWPGVTRGYTF. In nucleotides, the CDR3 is TGTGCCAGCAAATGGCCAGGGGTCACTCGGGGCTACACCTTC.

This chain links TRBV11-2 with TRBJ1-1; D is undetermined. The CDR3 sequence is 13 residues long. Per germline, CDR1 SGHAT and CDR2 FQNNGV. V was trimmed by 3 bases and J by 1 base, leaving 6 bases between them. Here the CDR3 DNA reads TGTGCCAGCAGCTTCCCGGGGAACACTGAAGCTTTCTTT. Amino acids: CASSFPGNTEAFF.